The present T cell receptor (beta chain) was sequenced within a study of blood T cell repertoires in COVID-19. Study overall: The United States, Italy and Spain were the sources of the acute and convalescent COVID-19 samples.

Assay used: immunoSEQ multiplex PCR; TCRdb lists only in-frame clones, some missing. Of 200,000 to 300,000 clones listed, 87% are singletons. Trimming took 3 bases from V and 2 from J; bases not matched to a gene: 4. Germline CDR1 is GTSNPN and CDR2 is SVGIG (reference sequence). CDR3 size: 14 residues. This clone has more than one count but fewer than ten. The specimen sequenced was peripheral blood. The receptor was derived from a woman in her 50s with acute or convalescent COVID-19. The genes are TRBV30 and TRBJ2-7, with 10 bases fitting TRBD2. The CDR3: CAWRETSGPYEQYF. The CDR3 DNA reads TGTGCCTGGAGGGAGACTAGCGGGCCCTACGAGCAGTACTTC. The whole variable domain, remainder taken from reference TRBV30 and TRBJ2-7, is SQTIHQWPATLVQPVGSPLSLECTVEGTSNPNLYWYRQAAGRGLQLLFYSVGIGQISSEVPQNLSASRPQDRQFILSSKKLLLSDSGFYLCAWRETSGPYEQYFGPGTRLTVT.